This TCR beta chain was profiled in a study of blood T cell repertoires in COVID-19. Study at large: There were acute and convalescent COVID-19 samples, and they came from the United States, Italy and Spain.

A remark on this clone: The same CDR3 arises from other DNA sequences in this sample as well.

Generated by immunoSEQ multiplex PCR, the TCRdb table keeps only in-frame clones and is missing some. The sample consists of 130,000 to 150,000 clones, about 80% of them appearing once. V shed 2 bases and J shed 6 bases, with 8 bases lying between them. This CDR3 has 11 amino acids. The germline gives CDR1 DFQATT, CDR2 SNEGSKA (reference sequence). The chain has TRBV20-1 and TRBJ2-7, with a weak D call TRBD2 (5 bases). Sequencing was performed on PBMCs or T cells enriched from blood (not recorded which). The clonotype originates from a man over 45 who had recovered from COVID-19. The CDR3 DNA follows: TGCAGTGCTAGACGCGGAGGCGAGCAGTACTTC. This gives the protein CSARRGGEQYF.